These 30 T cell receptor beta chains originate from one sample sequenced in a study of blood T cell repertoires in COVID-19. Assay used: immunoSEQ multiplex PCR; TCRdb lists only in-frame clones, some missing. The sample yields 5,500 to 6,500 clones, 88% seen once. The sequenced sample was peripheral blood. The origin of the receptors is a human donor in a cohort sampled during active COVID-19.

The chain joins TRBV19 to TRBJ1-3; D might be TRBD1 (6 bases). Germline CDR1 is LNHDA and CDR2 is SQIVND (reference sequence). CDR3 length equals 16 residues. Trimming pared 4 bases from V and 0 bases from J, leaving 13 bases between. This CDR3 is CASSTVRGTSGNTIYF. The CDR3, as DNA: TGTGCCAGTAGTACCGTCAGGGGCACCTCTGGAAACACCATATATTTT.

The chain is built from TRBV12-3 or TRBV12-4 and TRBJ2-4, with D perhaps TRBD1 (5 bases). CDR3 size: 12 residues. Trimming removed 6 bases from V and 11 bases from J, with 14 bases in between. The CDR3 bases are TGTGCCAGCAGAGACAGTGGGGCGGTTCAGTACTTC. Protein product: CASRDSGAVQYF.

This clone was recorded once. The chain links TRBV28 to TRBJ1-2, with D possibly matching TRBD1 (6 bases). V shed 7 bases and J shed 8 bases, with 17 bases lying between them. The CDR3 runs 13 residues. Germline CDR1 reads MDHEN; CDR2 reads SYDVKM. CDR3 in DNA: TGTGCCAGCATCCTCAGGGGTTACAGAGGCTACACCTTC. Protein sequence: CASILRGYRGYTF.

The V call is TRBV19, the J call TRBJ2-1, with 8 nucleotides matching TRBD2. The CDR3 covers 17 residues. V was pared by 3 bases and J by 4 bases, with 11 bases of the junction left unmatched. CDR1 and CDR2 from the germline V gene are LNHDA and SQIVND (reference sequence). CDR3 amino acids: CASSIAGGRGFYNEQFF. CDR3 DNA sequence: TGTGCCAGTAGTATCGCGGGGGGCAGGGGTTTTTACAATGAGCAGTTCTTC.

The chain links TRBV7-9 to TRBJ2-7, with D perhaps TRBD1 (5 bases). The CDR3 extends over 13 amino acids. The ends were cut back, 5 bases at V and 3 bases at J, with 11 bases in the middle. CDR1 is SEHNR and CDR2 is FQNEAQ in the germline V gene (reference sequence). The CDR3 region is CASSQGIGYEQYF. For the CDR3, the DNA is TGTGCCAGCAGCCAGGGAATCGGCTACGAGCAGTACTTC.

The chain employs TRBV7-2 and TRBJ2-3; 9 nucleotides line up with TRBD1. CDR1 SGHTA and CDR2 FQGNSA come from the germline V gene. The CDR3 runs to 15 residues. Trimming removed 4 bases from V and 3 bases from J; junction bases left unmatched: 5. DNA for the CDR3: TGTGCCAGCAGCTCCGGGACAGGGCCAACAGATACGCAGTATTTT. Protein: CASSSGTGPTDTQYF.

The V and J genes are TRBV11-2 and TRBJ2-1, with 9 bases aligning to TRBD2. The CDR3 totals 18 residues. Germline V lookup: CDR1 SGHAT, CDR2 FQNNGV. The trim removed 3 bases at V and 0 bases at J, leaving 9 bases unmatched. CDR3 sequence: CASSFRLLAGGSYNEQFF. The CDR3 bases are TGTGCCAGCAGCTTTCGCCTACTAGCGGGCGGCTCCTACAATGAGCAGTTCTTC.

This chain uses TRBV19 with TRBJ2-5; maybe TRBD2 (6 bases). Between the trimmed V and J ends, which lost 6 bases and 3 bases, there was a span of 26 bases. The germline CDR1 and CDR2 sequences are LNHDA and SQIVND (reference sequence). CDR3 length: 18 residues. Written as DNA, the CDR3 is TGTGCCAGTAGCACGTATCCTCTCCGGGAGTCTGTGGAAGAGACCCAGTACTTC. As protein: CASSTYPLRESVEETQYF.

The chain is built from TRBV30 and TRBJ2-7, with a tentative D call TRBD1 (6 bases). Trimming shortened V by 2 bases and J by 3 bases, and 11 bases separated the two germline ends. CDR3 length: 13 amino acids. Per the germline V gene, CDR1 is GTSNPN and CDR2 is SVGIG (reference sequence). The CDR3, as DNA: TGTGCCTGGAGTAGGGGACATTACTACGAGCAGTACTTC. Translation gives CAWSRGHYYEQYF.

In DNA, the CDR3 is TGTGCCAGCAGCCAAGATCGGGCCAGGGGAAAGCCCCAGCATTTT. Translation gives CASSQDRARGKPQHF. V usage is TRBV4-2 and J usage is TRBJ1-5; D is perhaps TRBD1 (6 bases). CDR1 and CDR2 (germline): LGHNA, YNFKEQ. Trimming removed 0 bases at V and 8 bases at J, with 14 bases between. This CDR3 has 15 amino acids.

This chain joins TRBV27 and TRBJ2-2; D is unresolved. The CDR3 length is 13 residues. From germline, CDR1 is MNHEY and CDR2 SMNVEV (reference sequence). V shed 0 bases and J shed 4 bases, with 3 bases lying between them. DNA of the CDR3: TGTGCCAGCAGTTTATCCGGCACCGGGGAGCTGTTTTTT. This encodes CASSLSGTGELFF.

V is TRBV2 and J is TRBJ1-2, with D unclear. V shed 7 bases and J shed 8 bases, with 11 bases lying between them. This CDR3 has 11 amino acids. Germline V gene sequence: CDR1 SNHLY, CDR2 FYNNEI. The CDR3 reads CASKGTGGYTF. The CDR3 DNA reads TGTGCCAGCAAGGGCACGGGGGGCTACACCTTC.

The J gene is TRBJ2-7, the V gene TRBV6-2 or TRBV6-3; unclear D gene. The V end was cut by 0 bases, the J end by 6 bases, with 15 bases between. The length of the CDR3 is 15 residues. Germline CDR1 MNHEY, CDR2 SVGEGT. CDR3 nucleotide sequence: TGTGCCAGCAGTTACTCCTCCGGGTCCTTGGGCGAGCAGTACTTC. Its protein is CASSYSSGSLGEQYF.

The CDR3 DNA sequence: TGTGCCAGCAGCTCCGGGACAGGGGCTATCATTCAGTACTTC. It codes for CASSSGTGAIIQYF. The chain links TRBV7-2 to TRBJ2-4; 10 bases agree with TRBD1. Germline assignment: CDR1 SGHTA and CDR2 FQGNSA. J lost 9 bases, V lost 4 bases, and 6 bases had no gene match. The CDR3 runs to 14 residues.

This clone appeared once. The chain couples TRBV5-8 to TRBJ1-5; 7 bases are shared with TRBD1. This CDR3 region has 18 residues. Germline lookup yields CDR1 SGHTS and CDR2 YDEGEE. V trimming: 3 bases; J trimming: 7 bases; junction bases outside the gene matches: 19. The chain's CDR3 is CASSYYGRTGQVRQPQHF. The CDR3, as DNA: TGTGCCAGCAGCTATTACGGTAGAACCGGACAGGTGAGGCAGCCCCAGCATTTT.

The chain combines TRBV24-1 with TRBJ2-1, with D possibly matching TRBD2 (6 bases). Germline-derived CDR1 and CDR2 are KGHDR and SFDVKD. The ends were cut back, 7 bases at V and 9 bases at J, with 21 bases in the middle. The CDR3 totals 15 residues. The CDR3 region is CATRPDGREVGEQFF. In DNA, the CDR3 is TGTGCCACCAGACCAGACGGTAGGGAGGTTGGTGAGCAGTTCTTC.

The J gene is TRBJ1-3, the V gene TRBV7-8; D gene unclear. CDR3 length: 16 residues. V shed 5 bases and J shed 0 bases, with 14 bases lying between them. CDR1 is SGHVS and CDR2 is FQNEAQ in the germline V gene. In nucleotides, the CDR3 is TGTGCCAGCAGCCTATATTCTCGGGGCTCTGGAAACACCATATATTTT. It encodes CASSLYSRGSGNTIYF.

The DNA for the CDR3 is TGTGCCAGCAAGCCAGCGGGCACAGATACGCAGTATTTT. It translates to CASKPAGTDTQYF. The chain recombines TRBV6-6 with TRBJ2-3; a possible D gene is TRBD2 (5 bases). The V gene's germline CDR1 is MNHNY and CDR2 SVGAGI (reference sequence). Trimming removed 7 bases at V and 1 base at J, with 9 bases between. CDR3 length: 13 residues.

The chain uses TRBV6-5 and TRBJ2-3, with 7 bases aligning to TRBD2. This CDR3 is built from 14 residues. Unmatched junction bases numbered 3, after V lost 6 bases and J lost 0 bases. The germline V gene encodes CDR1 MNHEY and CDR2 SVGAGI. For the CDR3, the DNA is TGTGCCAGCAGCTATAGCGGGAGCACAGATACGCAGTATTTT. Protein product: CASSYSGSTDTQYF.

This chain links TRBV6-1 with TRBJ2-5, with TRBD2 matching over 10 bases. Looked up from germline, CDR1 is MNHNS and CDR2 is SASEGT. The V and J ends lost 2 bases and 6 bases, in that order; junction bases with no gene match: 6. The CDR3 has 15 residues. The CDR3 DNA reads as TGTGCCAGCAGTGAAACTAGCGGGACCCCACAGACCCAGTACTTC. Protein sequence: CASSETSGTPQTQYF.

The chain couples TRBV27 to TRBJ2-2; possibly TRBD1 for D (7 bases). Trimming removed 7 bases from V and 7 bases from J, with 22 bases in between. Per germline, CDR1 MNHEY and CDR2 SMNVEV (reference sequence). The CDR3 spans 16 residues. The CDR3 bases are TGTGCCAGCACCCCTCTCACAGGGGCGGGAATCGGGGAGCTGTTTTTT. Protein product: CASTPLTGAGIGELFF.

V and J are TRBV5-6 and TRBJ1-6; 9 nucleotides line up with TRBD1. Germline CDR1 is SGHDT and CDR2 is YYEEEE. This CDR3 comprises 15 residues. The ends lost 1 base at V and 7 bases at J; junction bases unmatched: 3. In DNA form, the CDR3 reads TGTGCCAGCAGCTTGCGAGGGACAGGGAATTCACCCCTCCACTTT. As protein: CASSLRGTGNSPLHF. Full variable domain (rest looked up from reference TRBV5-6 and TRBJ1-6): DAGVTQSPTHLIKTRGQQVTLRCSPKSGHDTVSWYQQALGQGPQFIFQYYEEEERQRGNFPDRFSGHQFPNYSSELNVNALLLGDSALYLCASSLRGTGNSPLHFGNGTRLTVT.

This chain links TRBV5-4 with TRBJ1-1; 7 bases line up with TRBD1. V dropped 0 bases and J dropped 5; count of bases not matched to a gene: 4. Germline CDR1 and CDR2: SGHNT and YYREEE (reference sequence). The CDR3 contains 14 residues. The CDR3 reads CASSLEGARTEAFF. The DNA for the CDR3 is TGTGCCAGCAGCTTGGAGGGGGCGAGAACTGAAGCTTTCTTT. Complete variable domain (other parts from reference TRBV5-4 and TRBJ1-1): ETGVTQSPTHLIKTRGQQVTLRCSSQSGHNTVSWYQQALGQGPQFIFQYYREEENGRGNFPPRFSGLQFPNYSSELNVNALELDDSALYLCASSLEGARTEAFFGQGTRLTVV.

The chain carries TRBV5-4 and TRBJ2-7, with 13 nucleotides matching TRBD2. CDR1 is SGHNT, CDR2 YYREEE, per germline (reference sequence). The trim removed 3 bases at V and 7 bases at J, leaving 10 bases unmatched. This CDR3 has 16 amino acids. CDR3 bases: TGTGCCAGCAGCTGGGAACTAGCGGGAGGGCCGCTTGAGCAGTACTTC. Protein sequence: CASSWELAGGPLEQYF.

The V call is TRBV4-1, the J call TRBJ2-1, with 13 nucleotides matching TRBD2. Germline-derived CDR1 and CDR2 are MGHRA and YSYEKL. The V gene end was trimmed by 2 bases and the J gene end by 2 bases; junction bases not matched to a gene: 3. The CDR3 sequence is 17 residues long. CDR3 sequence: CASSQPTSGRTYNEQFF. The DNA for the CDR3 is TGCGCCAGCAGCCAACCGACTAGCGGGAGGACCTACAATGAGCAGTTCTTC.

This rearrangement joins TRBV7-2 to TRBJ2-7, with a tentative D call TRBD2 (5 bases). CDR1 is SGHTA and CDR2 is FQGNSA in the germline V gene. V lost 6 bases, J lost 0 bases, and 12 bases lay in between. CDR3 length: 14 residues. The CDR3 sequence is CASRFRGSSYEQYF. The CDR3 DNA reads TGTGCCAGCAGGTTCCGGGGAAGCTCCTACGAGCAGTACTTC.

The chain employs TRBV5-1 and TRBJ2-7; 8 bases are shared with TRBD1. The germline V gene encodes CDR1 SGHRS and CDR2 YFSETQ. The CDR3 consists of 11 residues. The ends lost 3 bases at V and 10 bases at J; junction bases unmatched: 3. The CDR3 region has the DNA TGCGCCAGCAGCTCGGACAGGGTCCAGTACTTC. Protein sequence: CASSSDRVQYF.

Only one count was recorded for this clone. The gene calls are TRBV5-4 and TRBJ2-7; tentative D call: TRBD2 (5 bases). In germline, CDR1 is SGHNT, CDR2 YYREEE (reference sequence). With 2 bases removed from V and 7 bases from J, the gap between germline ends came to 19 bases. The CDR3 spans 15 residues. CDR3: CASSFVGDEAEEQYF. As DNA, the CDR3 is TGTGCCAGCAGCTTTGTCGGGGATGAAGCGGAAGAGCAGTACTTC. Full variable domain (missing parts from reference TRBV5-4 and TRBJ2-7): ETGVTQSPTHLIKTRGQQVTLRCSSQSGHNTVSWYQQALGQGPQFIFQYYREEENGRGNFPPRFSGLQFPNYSSELNVNALELDDSALYLCASSFVGDEAEEQYFGPGTRLTVT.

The chain couples TRBV6-5 to TRBJ2-4, with 11 bases matching TRBD2. Germline loops: CDR1 MNHEY, CDR2 SVGAGI. V shed 8 bases and J 10 bases; nucleotides not matched to a gene: 13. The CDR3 length is 15 residues. The CDR3 nucleotides read TGTGCCAGCGGGGGCATCGGGACTAGCGGCAAAATTCAGTACTTC. Translation gives CASGGIGTSGKIQYF.

The rearrangement joins TRBV5-1 to TRBJ2-2, with TRBD2 identical over 7 bases. Germline-derived CDR1 and CDR2 are SGHRS and YFSETQ. With V trimmed by 3 bases and J by 2 bases, 4 bases remained unmatched. The length of the CDR3 is 15 residues. The CDR3 loop reads CASSSASGNTGELFF. DNA for the CDR3: TGCGCCAGCAGCTCGGCTAGCGGAAACACCGGGGAGCTGTTTTTT.